This T cell receptor beta chain was recorded in a study of shared clonotypes between healthy human individuals. Broader study findings: For naive CD4 cells, roughly 5% of clonotypes were shared across a few donors.

A single count supports this clone. Its cognate antigen is unknown. Data came from immunoSEQ multiplex PCR; TCRdb stores just in-frame clones and leaves some out. The sample has over 1.4 million clones, around 95% seen once; the top ten hold approximately 1.1%. CDR1 and CDR2 (germline): SGHTA, FQGNSA. Trimming pared 5 bases from V and 4 bases from J, leaving 15 bases between. There are 15 residues in the CDR3. This receptor was identified in a man aged 25 to 40 in good health. Sample: naive CD4+ T cells sorted from blood. Subset defined: CD45RA+ positively selected. V is TRBV7-2 and J is TRBJ1-5, with D possibly matching TRBD1 (5 bases). The CDR3: CASSTIGASNQPQHF. The DNA for the CDR3 is TGTGCCAGCAGCACTATAGGGGCAAGTAATCAGCCCCAGCATTTT.